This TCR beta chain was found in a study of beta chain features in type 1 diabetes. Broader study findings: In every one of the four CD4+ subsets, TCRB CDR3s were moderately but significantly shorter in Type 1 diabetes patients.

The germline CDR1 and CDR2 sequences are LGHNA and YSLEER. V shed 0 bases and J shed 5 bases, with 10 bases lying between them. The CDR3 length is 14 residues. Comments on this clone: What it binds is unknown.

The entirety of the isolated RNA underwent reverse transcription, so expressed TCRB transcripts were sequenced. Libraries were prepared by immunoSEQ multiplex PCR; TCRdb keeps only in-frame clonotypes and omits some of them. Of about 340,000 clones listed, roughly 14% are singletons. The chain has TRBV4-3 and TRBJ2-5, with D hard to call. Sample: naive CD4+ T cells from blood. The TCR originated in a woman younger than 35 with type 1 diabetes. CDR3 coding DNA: TGCGCCAGCAGCCAAGATCTCAACGGGGAGACCCAGTACTTC. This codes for CASSQDLNGETQYF.